This TCR beta chain was captured in a study of blood T cell repertoires in COVID-19. Whole-study context: The cDNA or gDNA used as material had been derived from T cells, B-cell-depleted T cells, or PBMCs.

Individuals aged 18 to 89 years were recruited from about two dozen US areas. Cohort allocation depended upon clinical history that participants reported. Per the germline V gene, CDR1 is WNHNN and CDR2 is SYGVQD (reference sequence). V dropped 8 bases and J dropped 7 bases, with 15 bases sitting between them. This CDR3 is built from 13 residues. Only in-frame clones appear in the TCRdb table, and some are missing; sequencing was by immunoSEQ multiplex PCR. The sample shows some 490,000 clones, around nine tenths of them seen only once. V usage is TRBV10-1 and J usage is TRBJ1-3; D unclear. The sample consisted of PBMCs or T cells enriched from blood (not recorded which). This TCR was sampled from a woman aged 60-75 years who had recovered from COVID-19. This CDR3 is CASGAPGGNTIYF. DNA for the CDR3: TGCGCCAGCGGAGCCCCTGGTGGGAACACCATATATTTT.